A selection of T cell receptor beta chains follows, all from one sample in a study of T cell repertoires in cytomegalovirus infection. TCRdb ran MiXCR on the reads and lists one entry per CDR3 protein. The repertoire consists of around 260,000 distinct CDR3 sequences, with roughly 24% occurring once and the leading ten covering approximately 15%. The sequencing input was PBMCs. The source of these receptors is a human donor in good health (CMV status not recorded). Some clones in this sample may be carry-over from other donors' samples. The conserved cysteine and the conserved F or W are not part of the CDR3 here. Fields, in order: J gene, V gene, CDR3 protein.

>TRBJ2-1|TRBV20-1
SALNGLEGYNEQF
>TRBJ2-5|TRBV7-2
ASRSLAGVGPRRETQY
>TRBJ2-1|TRBV7-2
ASSLQRYNEQF
>TRBJ2-1|TRBV5-6
ASSLGLADDNEQF
>TRBJ2-7|TRBV5-1
ASSLNPGTGRYEQY
>TRBJ1-1|TRBV7-2
ASRLEAEAF
>TRBJ2-7|TRBV28
ASSLWGPPYEQY
>TRBJ1-1|TRBV5-6
ASSLVSMNTEAF
>TRBJ2-5|TRBV25-1
ASRGHEETQY
>TRBJ1-5|TRBV7-4
ASSSETGGGQPQH
>TRBJ1-2|TRBV7-3
ASSLMAEGGYT
>TRBJ2-2|TRBV7-8
ASSLGYRGLKNTGELF
>TRBJ2-5|TRBV7-4
ASSQQTGEETQY
>TRBJ2-7|TRBV5-5
ASSATGTGYARGGEQY
>TRBJ2-1|TRBV10-2
ASSITSGGANEQF
>TRBJ2-2|TRBV27
ASSPSGQLNTGELF
>TRBJ1-1|TRBV4-1
ASSQDFSVANEAF
>TRBJ2-3|TRBV7-2
ASSPASGSPDTQY
>TRBJ1-1|TRBV7-2
ASSLLQGATEAF
>TRBJ1-3|TRBV19
ASTGLLSSGNTIY
>TRBJ2-1|TRBV18
ASSPGLNNEQF
>TRBJ2-3|TRBV7-2
ASSHRTGRDTQY
>TRBJ2-5|TRBV7-2
ASSPMSGQETQY
>TRBJ2-6|TRBV28
ASSPTAAGANVLT
>TRBJ2-7|TRBV7-3
ASSLGAGGHHEQY
>TRBJ1-4|TRBV29-1
SVALGTVEKLF
>TRBJ2-7|TRBV20-1
SAKKDRAEQY
>TRBJ2-3|TRBV20-1
SARTTDTQY
>TRBJ2-6|TRBV6-1
ASSAASGTNSGANVLT
>TRBJ2-3|TRBV3-1
ASSQDLVGTDTQY
>TRBJ2-5|TRBV7-3
ASSSDPGTIETQY
>TRBJ1-5|TRBV18
ASSPDNQPQH
>TRBJ2-2|TRBV28
ASSLFPTGELF
>TRBJ1-1|TRBV3-1
ASRETGAPLTEAF
>TRBJ2-3|TRBV11-2
ASSLSGPDTQY
>TRBJ2-1|TRBV7-2
ASSFSNEQF
>TRBJ1-5|TRBV6-1
ASIRDSYNQPQH
>TRBJ2-5|TRBV19
ASSMTGGAETQY
>TRBJ1-2|TRBV6-1
ASSEEKGLNYGYT
>TRBJ2-1|TRBV25-1
ASSERLAGNNEQF
>TRBJ2-3|TRBV7-2
ASSLGVNTQY
>TRBJ1-5|TRBV6-5
ASSYALDQPQH
>TRBJ2-3|TRBV28
ASETSGHLGDTQY
>TRBJ1-1|TRBV7-8
ASSRGSQNTEAF
>TRBJ1-1|TRBV29-1
SVDMARMNTEAF
>TRBJ1-2|TRBV28
ASSPPRGLPYGYT
>TRBJ2-5|TRBV6-1
ASSGLRTSGSGTQY
>TRBJ1-1|TRBV2
ASSAGTGGTEAF
>TRBJ2-5|TRBV7-2
ASSFGLGRGETQY
>TRBJ2-7|TRBV6-2/TRBV6-3
ASSSQGQGRTREQY
>TRBJ2-6|TRBV11-2
ASSYGVSSGANVLT
>TRBJ2-7|TRBV20-1
SARDIGRVYEQY
>TRBJ2-7|TRBV7-2
ASSLDFGFKY
>TRBJ2-1|TRBV20-1
SASLAGVVYEQF
>TRBJ1-3|TRBV12-3/TRBV12-4
ASSYQGRSGNTIY
>TRBJ1-2|TRBV28
ASSFVGAPTNYGYT
>TRBJ2-3|TRBV29-1
SSGKDTQY